The clone carrying this TCR beta chain was observed a handful of times. This CDR3 is 15 amino acids long. V lost 0 bases and J 0 bases, leaving 6 bases between the germline ends. The germline V gene has CDR1 MGHRA and CDR2 YSYEKL. The data are from a study of cytomegalovirus exposure and HLA in healthy donors. In the PCR, 60 Vbeta and 13 Jbeta primers were used. TCRdb keeps only in-frame clones here, not all; method: immunoSEQ multiplex PCR. Found here are more than 110,000 clones, about 82% of them singletons; the top ten hold approximately 2.3%. This clonotype was obtained from a man aged 30 to 39 in good health and CMV-seronegative. The sample was PBMCs. The rearrangement links TRBV4-1 to TRBJ1-5; D remains ambiguous. This CDR3 reads CASSQDPFSNQPQHF. The CDR3, as DNA: TGCGCCAGCAGCCAAGATCCGTTTAGCAATCAGCCCCAGCATTTT.